This T cell receptor (beta chain) was recovered during a study of PD-L1 blockade in urothelial cancer. Study background: The authors examined blood 3 weeks (second dose) and 6 weeks after treatment start. There were a median of approximately 140,000 T cells in blood samples.

CDR3 length equals 15 residues. J gave up 11 bases and V 4 bases, and 14 bases lay outside the gene matches. Germline CDR1 is SNHLY and CDR2 is FYNNEI. The time point denotes: peripheral blood 6 weeks after treatment start. What went into each PCR as a spike was synthetic TCR analog templates. Clones were read by immunoSEQ multiplex PCR, and TCRdb kept only the in-frame ones, dropping some. The profile shows some 41,000 clones, about 83% of them singletons. The V gene is TRBV2, the J gene TRBJ2-7, with TRBD1 matching over 10 bases. This TCR derives from a man between 60 and 75 years old with urothelial cancer. Sequenced here: PBMCs, sampled around atezolizumab (anti-PD-L1) treatment. CDR3 in amino acids: CASSGRDRGSPDEYF. The CDR3, as DNA: TGTGCCAGCAGTGGCCGGGACAGGGGCTCACCGGATGAGTACTTC.